The next 21 T cell receptor beta chains were all read from a single sample in a study of regulatory T cells in long-lasting Graves disease. The time point here: newly diagnosed GD, antithyroid drugs for less than 3 months. The TCR library was made from RNA extracted from PBMCs. Assembly of TCR beta libraries relied on iRepertoire HTBI primers together with Arm-PCR of CDR3 regions. TCRdb re-analysed the multiplex PCR reads in MiXCR, keeping a single row per CDR3 protein. The sample has hundreds of thousands of distinct CDR3 sequences, approximately 16% seen once. The same data also contributed to another study, on T cells in Graves' hyperthyroidism and ophthalmopathy.

The sequences come from peripheral blood mononuclear cells (PBMCs), collected at new diagnosis, from a patient treated with antithyroid drugs. The receptors stem from a man aged 35 to 55 with Graves disease.

J is TRBJ2-1 and V is TRBV5-1; TRBD2 might be the D (6 bases). Trimming removed 0 bases at V and 8 bases at J, with 12 bases between. From germline, CDR1 is SGHRS and CDR2 YFSETQ. There are 14 residues in the CDR3. This CDR3 reads CASSLAGRGYEQFF. The CDR3 coding sequence is TGCGCCAGCAGCTTGGCGGGGCGGGGCTATGAGCAGTTCTTC.

On this clonotype: This sequence may be a read error, since a much larger clone differs from it by one base. The chain joins TRBV10-3 to TRBJ2-1; the match to TRBD1 covers 7 bases. The CDR3 sequence is 12 residues long. Germline values: CDR1 ENHRY, CDR2 SYGVKD. V dropped 10 bases and J dropped 10; count of bases not matched to a gene: 10. For the CDR3, the DNA is TGTGCCAACGGACAGGTGCCCTACGAGCAGTTCTTC. This gives the protein CANGQVPYEQFF.

This clonotype occurred many times. This rearrangement joins TRBV15 to TRBJ2-1, with 12 bases aligning to TRBD1. Germline loops: CDR1 LNHNV, CDR2 YYDKDF (reference sequence). With V trimmed by 3 bases and J by 7 bases, 7 bases remained unmatched. There are 16 residues in the CDR3. The CDR3 reads CATSSHRDRGRNEQFF. DNA for the CDR3: TGTGCCACCAGCAGCCACCGGGACAGGGGGCGGAATGAGCAGTTCTTC.

Notes on this clonotype: This may be a read error, as it is one base from a much larger clone. This chain uses TRBV10-3 with TRBJ2-5; 8 nucleotides agree with TRBD2. The germline V gene has CDR1 ENHRY and CDR2 SYGVKD. The CDR3 has 15 residues. The CDR3 nucleotides are TGTGACGTAACACCAAGCGGGGGAGCACAAGAGACCCAGTACTTC. Translating gives CDVTPSGGAQETQYF.

Turning to this clonotype: This could be a read error, since a much larger clone is one nucleotide away. The CDR3 nucleotides are TGTGACAGCTCACCTGACTTGATTGCCTACGAGCAGTACTTC. Translation: CDSSPDLIAYEQYF. J is TRBJ2-5 and V is TRBV18; D uncertain. The assigned J gene may be wrong: the sequence end matches TRBJ2-7 better. The germline CDR1 and CDR2 sequences are KGHSH and LQKENI. CDR3 length: 14 amino acids.

In its sample, this clonotype was seen many times. This chain links TRBV20-1 with TRBJ1-5; D unresolved. The CDR3 runs 16 residues. V was pared by 0 bases and J by 2 bases, with 14 bases between. Germline V gene data show CDR1 as DFQATT and CDR2 as SNEGSKA (reference sequence). The CDR3 protein is CSARDGGNIGNQPQHF. In DNA form, the CDR3 reads TGCAGTGCTAGAGATGGAGGTAATATAGGCAATCAGCCCCAGCATTTT.

The table lists this clonotype with a few counts. The CDR3 DNA is TGTGCCAGCAGTGTCCGGCCCTATGGCTACACCTTC. Amino acid sequence: CASSVRPYGYTF. The chain recombines TRBV2 with TRBJ1-2; D is uncertain. V gave up 4 bases and J gave up 4 bases, with 7 bases separating them. The CDR3 totals 12 residues. In germline, CDR1 is SNHLY, CDR2 FYNNEI. Filled out from reference TRBV2 and TRBJ1-2, the complete variable domain reads EPEVTQTPSHQVTQMGQEVILRCVPISNHLYFYWYRQILGQKVEFLVSFYNNEISEKSEIFDDQFSVERPDGSNFTLKIRSTKLEDSAMYFCASSVRPYGYTFGSGTRLTVV.

The sample holds a few counts of this clonotype. The V and J genes are TRBV12-3 or TRBV12-4 and TRBJ2-1; tentative D call: TRBD2 (7 bases). The CDR3 is 15 residues long. Deletions cut 2 bases from V and 2 bases from J, with 10 bases between. In DNA form, the CDR3 reads TGTGCCAGCAGTTTATGGGAGGGGGCCTACAATGAGCAGTTCTTC. Its translation is CASSLWEGAYNEQFF.

This clonotype appeared a few times. This chain joins TRBV25-1 and TRBJ2-7; D is possibly TRBD1 (6 bases). The germline V gene has CDR1 MGHDK and CDR2 SYGVNS. This CDR3 has 16 amino acids. With 7 bases removed from V and 2 bases from J, the gap between germline ends came to 21 bases. The CDR3, as DNA: TGTGCCAGCATGAGTAGTTCGCGACAGGAGACCTACGAGCAGTACTTC. This gives the protein CASMSSSRQETYEQYF.

This clonotype was counted many times. The gene calls are TRBV20-1 and TRBJ2-3; D is perhaps TRBD1 (6 bases). From germline, CDR1 is DFQATT and CDR2 SNEGSKA (reference sequence). Between the trimmed V and J ends, which lost 1 base and 0 bases, there was a span of 14 bases. The CDR3 covers 16 residues. CDR3: CSARVGQQSSTDTQYF. CDR3 DNA sequence: TGCAGTGCTAGAGTCGGACAGCAATCTAGCACAGATACGCAGTATTTT.

This clonotype has ten or more counts. The chain uses TRBV7-3 and TRBJ2-7; no firm D call. CDR1 and CDR2 from the germline V gene are SGHTA and FQGTGA. The CDR3 is 13 residues long. Trimming pared 2 bases from V and 5 bases from J, leaving 10 bases between. The CDR3 DNA sequence: TGTGCCAGCAGCTTATCGACGAGCCACGAGCAGTACTTC. The encoded protein is CASSLSTSHEQYF. The variable domain in full, completed from reference TRBV7-3 and TRBJ2-7, reads GAGVSQTPSNKVTEKGKYVELRCDPISGHTALYWYRQSLGQGPEFLIYFQGTGAADDSGLPNDRFFAVRPEGSVSTLKIQRTERGDSAVYLCASSLSTSHEQYFGPGTRLTVT.

The V and J genes are TRBV5-6 and TRBJ2-5, with TRBD1 matching 8 bases. V lost 0 bases to trimming and J lost 5 bases; unmatched junction nucleotides: 6. Germline CDR1 reads SGHDT; CDR2 reads YYEEEE. This CDR3 is built from 15 residues. CDR3 protein: CASSLAQGAWETQYF. CDR3 sequence (DNA): TGTGCCAGCAGCTTGGCCCAGGGGGCGTGGGAGACCCAGTACTTC.

This clonotype was seen only a few times. The rearrangement joins TRBV4-3 to TRBJ1-6; possible D gene TRBD1, 6 bases. V lost 4 bases and J 7 bases, leaving 20 bases between the germline ends. The CDR3 sequence is 17 residues long. Per the germline V gene, CDR1 is LGHNA and CDR2 is YSLEER. The chain's CDR3 is CASSPNDEGRGNSPLHF. The DNA for the CDR3 is TGCGCCAGCAGCCCAAATGACGAAGGCAGGGGCAATTCACCCCTCCACTTT.

The rearrangement links TRBV5-1 to TRBJ1-2; the match to TRBD1 covers 9 bases. V trimming: 1 base; J trimming: 2 bases; junction bases outside the gene matches: 9. Looked up from germline, CDR1 is SGHRS and CDR2 is YFSETQ. The CDR3 contains 17 residues. CDR3 region: CASSLWGTGGTNYGYTF. The CDR3 nucleotides read TGCGCCAGCAGCTTGTGGGGTACAGGGGGCACAAACTATGGCTACACCTTC.

As for this clonotype: A read error may explain this, as a much larger clone is one base away. The chain links TRBV2 to TRBJ1-4; no clear D gene. The CDR3 extends over 14 amino acids. CDR1 and CDR2 from the germline V gene are SNHLY and FYNNEI. The CDR3 region has the DNA TGTGCCAGCAGTGACAGATCCGCTCGTAGAAAACTGCTTTTT. This sequence encodes CASSDRSARRKLLF.

The sample holds many counts of this clonotype. V and J are TRBV5-1 and TRBJ2-5; TRBD1 might be the D (6 bases). Germline assignment: CDR1 SGHRS and CDR2 YFSETQ. CDR3 length: 15 amino acids. Trimming took off 2 bases at V and 5 bases at J, with 16 bases between the two ends. The CDR3, as DNA: TGCGCCAGCAGCTTTTCCGGGACAAGAAGCGAGACCCAGTACTTC. This gives the protein CASSFSGTRSETQYF.

The DNA of the CDR3 is TGCATTCACGACGCGATCGACACTGAAGCTTTCTTT. Translated: CIHDAIDTEAFF. The chain has TRBV20-1 and TRBJ1-1, with D hard to call. The germline V gene encodes CDR1 DFQATT and CDR2 SNEGSKA (reference sequence). CDR3 length: 12 residues.

This clonotype came up a few times. V usage is TRBV2 and J usage is TRBJ2-1, with TRBD2 identical over 7 bases. The germline gives CDR1 SNHLY, CDR2 FYNNEI. Germline trimming cut 6 bases from V and 13 bases from J; bases unmatched to any gene: 15. The CDR3 covers 14 residues. CDR3 nucleotide sequence: TGTGCCAGCAGCCCTGAACGGATAGCGGGCTATCAGTTCTTC. As protein: CASSPERIAGYQFF.

This clonotype was counted at least ten times. The rearrangement uses TRBV14 and TRBJ2-7, with D maybe TRBD1 (6 bases). The length of the CDR3 is 14 residues. Germline lookup yields CDR1 SGHDN and CDR2 FVKESK. V was trimmed by 1 base and J by 2 bases, leaving 9 bases between them. The CDR3 nucleotides read TGTGCCAGCAGCCAAGTCGCAGGGGCCTACGAGCAGTACTTC. It codes for CASSQVAGAYEQYF.

This clonotype has ten or more counts. V and J are TRBV12-3 or TRBV12-4 and TRBJ2-7; 11 nucleotides line up with TRBD2. V shed 3 bases and J 8 bases; nucleotides not matched to a gene: 18. The CDR3 runs 18 residues. The DNA of the CDR3 is TGTGCCAGCAGTTTCCCAGCTAGCGGGGGGCCCCTGGGAGTCAAGCAGTACTTC. Amino acid sequence: CASSFPASGGPLGVKQYF.

The chain is built from TRBV4-2 and TRBJ2-1; 10 positions match TRBD1. Per the germline V gene, CDR1 is LGHNA and CDR2 is YNFKEQ. Losses at the gene ends were 4 bases for V and 9 bases for J; bases not matched to a gene: 3. This CDR3 is built from 13 residues. The CDR3 protein is CASSRDRGVEQFF. The CDR3 DNA sequence: TGTGCCAGCAGCCGGGACAGGGGTGTTGAGCAGTTCTTC.